This T cell receptor (beta chain) emerged from a study of blood T cell repertoires in COVID-19. The V gene lost 1 base and the J gene lost 5 bases, with 17 bases spanning the gap. This CDR3 contains 16 residues. Germline-derived CDR1 and CDR2 are SEHNR and FQNEAQ (reference sequence). The protocol was immunoSEQ multiplex PCR, while the TCRdb copy is restricted to in-frame clones and leaves out a portion. The sample consists of 210,000 or so clones, roughly nine tenths of them appearing once. This receptor was identified in a woman aged 50 to 60 in a cohort exposed to, infected with or recovered from COVID-19 (not recorded which). The chain links TRBV7-9 to TRBJ1-1; TRBD1 is a possible D gene (6 bases). Sequenced material: PBMCs or T cells enriched from blood (not recorded which). CDR3 residues: CASSLGGTQGGTEAFF. The CDR3 bases are TGTGCCAGCAGCTTAGGGGGCACACAGGGAGGGACTGAAGCTTTCTTT. Full variable domain (remainder filled in from reference TRBV7-9 and TRBJ1-1): DTGVSQNPRHKITKRGQNVTFRCDPISEHNRLYWYRQTLGQGPEFLTYFQNEAQLEKSRLLSDRFSAERPKGSFSTLEIQRTEQGDSAMYLCASSLGGTQGGTEAFFGQGTRLTVV.